The rows below give T cell receptor beta chains drawn from one sample of a study of cytomegalovirus exposure and HLA in healthy donors. Repertoires were generated with immunoSEQ multiplex PCR, while TCRdb's copy carries only in-frame clones and drops some. The table has 160,000 or so clones, roughly 80% seen once. The source material was PBMCs. These receptors were taken from a man aged 45-65 years in good health and CMV-seropositive. Both conserved end residues are part of each CDR3. Fields, in order: J gene, clone size, V gene, D gene, CDR3 DNA, CDR3 protein. A D gene is named only where the DNA matches it firmly. The size of a clone is reported for some rows only, either as once, few or many, or as a class for expanded clones.

TRBJ1-5 | . | TRBV7-3 | . | TGTGCCAGCAGCCTGGACGGGATTAGGCCCCAGCATTTT | CASSLDGIRPQHF
TRBJ1-1 | . | TRBV6-5 | . | TGTGCCAGCAGAAGGGGAGGCACTGAAGCTTTCTTT | CASRRGGTEAFF
TRBJ2-1 | . | TRBV18 | TRBD2 | TGTGCCAGCTCACCACCCGGACTAGCGGGGACTTACAATGAGCAGTTCTTC | CASSPPGLAGTYNEQFF
TRBJ2-3 | . | TRBV27 | TRBD1 | TGTGCCAGCAGTTTTTGGGGACAGGGTATGACAGATACGCAGTATTTT | CASSFWGQGMTDTQYF
TRBJ2-3 | . | TRBV5-1 | TRBD1 | TGCGCCAGCAGCTTGGTGGGACAGGTCACAGATACGCAGTATTTT | CASSLVGQVTDTQYF
TRBJ2-5 | . | TRBV9 | . | TGTGCCAGCAGCGTGAGCCTGCACGGGGAGACCCAGTACTTC | CASSVSLHGETQYF
TRBJ2-2 | . | TRBV27 | . | TGTGCCAGCAAGTATAGGACAGTGACCACCGGGGAGCTGTTTTTT | CASKYRTVTTGELFF
TRBJ1-1 | . | TRBV7-6 | . | TGTGCCAGCAGCTCTCAGGGTCCCCCCGCCACTGAAGCTTTCTTT | CASSSQGPPATEAFF
TRBJ2-7 | . | TRBV2 | . | TGTGCCAGCATCCGGGACAACAACTACGAGCAGTACTTC | CASIRDNNYEQYF
TRBJ1-1 | . | TRBV30 | TRBD1 | TGTGCCTGGAGTGGACAGGGCTGGGAAGCTTTCTTT | CAWSGQGWEAFF
TRBJ2-1 | once | TRBV27 | TRBD2 | TGTGCCAGCAGTCTTCGACTAGCTCCCAATGAGCAGTTCTTC | CASSLRLAPNEQFF
TRBJ2-7 | . | TRBV5-1 | TRBD2 | TGCGCCAGCAGCTTGATGGGACCGGGACTAGTTAACCACGAGCAGTACTTC | CASSLMGPGLVNHEQYF
TRBJ1-2 | . | TRBV7-2 | . | TGTGCCAGCAGCTTAGTCAGGGAAGGTGGCTACACCTTC | CASSLVREGGYTF
TRBJ2-7 | . | TRBV5-8 | TRBD1 | TGTGCCAGCAGCTTAGCAGGGACAGGGATCGAGCAGTACTTC | CASSLAGTGIEQYF
TRBJ2-3 | once | TRBV6-1 | . | TGTGCCAGCAGGGCCTCCCACACAGATACGCAGTATTTT | CASRASHTDTQYF
TRBJ2-5 | . | TRBV2 | . | TGTGCCAGCAGGCTCGGAGAGACCCAGTACTTC | CASRLGETQYF
TRBJ1-1 | . | TRBV19 | TRBD1 | TGTGCCAGTAGTCCACCGGGACAGCACATTAAAGCTTTCTTT | CASSPPGQHIKAFF
TRBJ1-1 | . | TRBV7-2 | . | TGTGCCAGCAGCTTAGAACGGGACACTGAAGCTTTCTTT | CASSLERDTEAFF
TRBJ2-4 | once | TRBV7-9 | . | TGTGCCAGCAGCTTAATTGGGCAGGCCAAAAACATTCAGTACTTC | CASSLIGQAKNIQYF
TRBJ2-7 | . | TRBV5-1 | . | TGCGCCAGCAGCTTTCAGGGTTCTGAAGAGCAGTACTTC | CASSFQGSEEQYF
TRBJ2-7 | . | TRBV5-1 | . | TGCGCCAGCAGCTTGAACTTTCGAAACGAGCAGTACTTC | CASSLNFRNEQYF
TRBJ2-7 | . | TRBV2 | . | TGTGCCACCTCTGGGACTGCTCCCTACGAGCAGTACTTC | CATSGTAPYEQYF
TRBJ1-2 | once | TRBV29-1 | . | TGCAGCGTTGAGCAGGGGCGCTATGGCTACACCTTC | CSVEQGRYGYTF
TRBJ1-2 | . | TRBV5-5 | . | TGTGCCAGCAGCTTGGCGAATGGGGGCGGCTACACCTTC | CASSLANGGGYTF
TRBJ2-7 | . | TRBV6-1 | TRBD1 | TGTGCCAGCAGGACGGGACAGGGGGCCAACTACGAGCAGTACTTC | CASRTGQGANYEQYF
TRBJ2-3 | . | TRBV27 | TRBD1 | TGTGCCAGCAGAATGACAGGGGTTGGCACGCAGTATTTT | CASRMTGVGTQYF
TRBJ2-2 | . | TRBV6-5 | . | TGTGCCAGCAGTTACTACAGTCCCGGGGAGCTGTTTTTT | CASSYYSPGELFF
TRBJ2-3 | . | TRBV5-5 | TRBD1 | TGTGCCAGCATCGAGGGCAGGGGGCGACGCACAGATACGCAGTATTTT | CASIEGRGRRTDTQYF
TRBJ2-2 | . | TRBV7-3 | TRBD1 | TGTGCCAGCAGCGGACCGGGACAGGGGGCCACCGGGGAGCTGTTTTTT | CASSGPGQGATGELFF
TRBJ1-5 | . | TRBV5-8 | TRBD1 | TGTGCCAGCAGCTCACAGGGGTTACTGGTTGGCAATCAGCCCCAGCATTTT | CASSSQGLLVGNQPQHF
TRBJ1-4 | . | TRBV4-3 | . | TGCGCCAGCAGCCAAGACTGGGGCCTTGCCGGGGAAAAACTGTTTTTT | CASSQDWGLAGEKLFF
TRBJ2-7 | . | TRBV15 | TRBD1 | TGTGCCACCAGCCCTGGGACAGGGCCCTACGAGCAGTACTTC | CATSPGTGPYEQYF
TRBJ2-3 | once | TRBV25-1 | . | TGTGCCAGCAGTGAATGGGGGGGCACAGATACGCAGTATTTT | CASSEWGGTDTQYF
TRBJ2-3 | . | TRBV11-2 | . | TGTGCCAGCAGCTTCAGCGGCACAGATACGCAGTATTTT | CASSFSGTDTQYF
TRBJ2-1 | . | TRBV10-3 | TRBD1 | TGTGCCATCAGAGAGGGGGACAGGGATTTCCTAAGCTCCTACAATGAGCAGTTCTTC | CAIREGDRDFLSSYNEQFF
TRBJ2-7 | . | TRBV16 | TRBD1 | TGTGCCAGCAGCCCAACGACAGGGCCCTTCTACGAGCAGTACTTC | CASSPTTGPFYEQYF
TRBJ1-1 | few | TRBV7-9 | TRBD1 | TGTGCCAGCAGCCCCCAGAGGGGGCAAAACACTGAAGCTTTCTTT | CASSPQRGQNTEAFF
TRBJ2-3 | . | TRBV27 | TRBD2 | TGTGCCAGCAGGGCGAGCGGGAGGCACACAGATACGCAGTATTTT | CASRASGRHTDTQYF
TRBJ1-5 | . | TRBV30 | TRBD1 | TGTGCCTGGGGACAGGGAGGGAATCAGCCCCAGCATTTT | CAWGQGGNQPQHF
TRBJ1-1 | . | TRBV9 | . | TGTGCCAGCGAGGCCCCCCAGGGAACTGAAGCTTTCTTT | CASEAPQGTEAFF
TRBJ2-1 | . | TRBV30 | TRBD2 | TGTGCCTGGAGTACCGGACTAGCGGGGGCTAATGAGCAGTTCTTC | CAWSTGLAGANEQFF
TRBJ1-1 | . | TRBV6-6 | . | TGTGCCACCCACAGGGCGGGGAACACTGAAGCTTTCTTT | CATHRAGNTEAFF
TRBJ2-5 | . | TRBV21-1 | . | TGTGCCAGCAGCAGGCGAGGTCACCCCCAAGAGACCCAGTACTTC | CASSRRGHPQETQYF
TRBJ2-7 | . | TRBV11-2 | TRBD1 | TGTGCCAGCAGCTTAAGGGGGGACAGGGCTACCTACGAGCAGTACTTC | CASSLRGDRATYEQYF
TRBJ2-1 | . | TRBV11-2 | . | TGTGCCAGCAGCTCCCCGCGGGGCCTAGAGCAGTTCTTC | CASSSPRGLEQFF
TRBJ2-5 | . | TRBV28 | . | TGTGCCAGCAGTTTAGGGGGCAGTCGATCAGAGACCCAGTACTTC | CASSLGGSRSETQYF